The 20 T cell receptor beta chains given below trace back to one sample, sequenced in a study of Ad26.COV2.S vaccination and SARS-CoV-2 variants. The treatment here: over 15 received Ad26.COV2.S at low or high dose, single or two shots; 5 received placebo; per-sample allocation not given. At day 63 after the first vaccine or placebo injection, samples were drawn. Measured with immunoSEQ multiplex PCR; TCRdb has only the in-frame clones, and not every one. The sample carries 400,000 to 500,000 clones, approximately 90% recorded once. This sample comprised peripheral blood, obtained in a trial of Ad26.COV2.S vaccine versus placebo. The receptors were sampled from a person between 18 and 65 years old who received the Ad26.COV2.S COVID-19 vaccine or a placebo.

This chain connects TRBV30 to TRBJ2-3, with no clear D. Germline loops: CDR1 GTSNPN, CDR2 SVGIG (reference sequence). V was pared by 4 bases and J by 1 base, with 9 bases between. This CDR3 is built from 13 residues. CDR3 in amino acids: CAWIQQGTDTQYF. CDR3 sequence (DNA): TGTGCCTGGATCCAGCAGGGCACAGATACGCAGTATTTT. Looking up the rest from reference TRBV30 and TRBJ2-3 gives the full variable domain: SQTIHQWPATLVQPVGSPLSLECTVEGTSNPNLYWYRQAAGRGLQLLFYSVGIGQISSEVPQNLSASRPQDRQFILSSKKLLLSDSGFYLCAWIQQGTDTQYFGPGTRLTVL.

The chain uses TRBV7-2 and TRBJ2-1; TRBD1 is a possible D gene (7 bases). CDR1 is SGHTA, CDR2 FQGNSA, per germline. The CDR3 length is 17 residues. V lost 2 bases to trimming and J lost 3 bases, with 17 bases between them. As DNA, the CDR3 is TGTGCCAGCAGCTTAAAGGAGGGCGGGACAGTCTACAATGAGCAGTTCTTC. This codes for CASSLKEGGTVYNEQFF.

The chain links TRBV12-3 or TRBV12-4 to TRBJ2-7, with D unclear. This CDR3 comprises 13 residues. V was clipped by 3 bases and J by 2 bases, with 8 bases between them. CDR3 bases: TGTGCCAGCAGTTTCTCCGGAGCCTACGAGCAGTACTTC. Residues: CASSFSGAYEQYF.

The rearrangement links TRBV7-2 to TRBJ2-2; no clear D. V was clipped by 1 base and J by 6 bases, with 6 bases between them. The CDR3 contains 13 residues. CDR1 and CDR2 (germline): SGHTA, FQGNSA. DNA for the CDR3: TGTGCCAGCAGCTTAGTGGGCGCCGGGGAGCTGTTTTTT. Amino acid sequence: CASSLVGAGELFF.

The V call is TRBV6-4, the J call TRBJ1-5, with D maybe TRBD1 (6 bases). This CDR3 has 17 residues. Trimming pared 4 bases from V and 1 base from J, leaving 17 bases between. Germline CDR1 and CDR2: MRHNA and SNTAGT. The CDR3, as DNA: TGTGCCAGCAGTGTGGGGAGGGGGAGAAGGAGCAATCAGCCCCAGCATTTT. Amino acid sequence: CASSVGRGRRSNQPQHF.

J is TRBJ2-5 and V is TRBV27; D is unclear. Looked up from germline, CDR1 is MNHEY and CDR2 is SMNVEV (reference sequence). The CDR3 loop spans 12 amino acids. V was shortened by 4 bases and J by 4 bases, with 7 bases between the two germline ends. CDR3 nucleotides: TGTGCCAGCAGTTATTCGGGAGAGACCCAGTACTTC. Protein sequence: CASSYSGETQYF.

The rearrangement links TRBV7-2 to TRBJ2-7; 10 nucleotides agree with TRBD1. V was pared by 4 bases and J by 3 bases, with 6 bases of the junction left unmatched. CDR3 length: 15 residues. Germline loops: CDR1 SGHTA, CDR2 FQGNSA. CDR3 DNA sequence: TGTGCCAGCAGCTCCTTAGGGACAGGGGACTACGAGCAGTACTTC. Amino acid sequence: CASSSLGTGDYEQYF.

To note about this clone: Other DNA sequences in this sample translate to the same CDR3. The CDR3 sequence: CASSLDRGDEQFF. For the CDR3, the DNA is TGTGCCAGCAGCCTGGACAGGGGTGATGAGCAGTTCTTC. The chain has TRBV6-4 and TRBJ2-1; 9 bases map to TRBD1. The J segment lost 8 bases and the V segment lost 6 bases, leaving 5 bases of the junction unmatched. Germline assignment: CDR1 MRHNA and CDR2 SNTAGT. CDR3 length: 13 residues.

The rearrangement links TRBV7-8 to TRBJ2-3; no definite D call. The CDR3 runs to 16 residues. Germline assignment: CDR1 SGHVS and CDR2 FQNEAQ. V was shortened by 1 base and J by 3 bases, with 14 bases between the two germline ends. The CDR3 bases are TGTGCCAGCAGCTTAGTGAGGTCGTCCATAACAGATACGCAGTATTTT. Protein sequence: CASSLVRSSITDTQYF.

V and J are TRBV23-1 and TRBJ1-1; a weak D match, TRBD1 (5 bases). TRBV23-1 is placed among ORFs of uncertain function. Trimming pared 2 bases from V and 3 bases from J, leaving 22 bases between. The CDR3 runs 18 residues. DNA of the CDR3: TGCGCCAGCAGTCAAACCGCGGGACCTCGGGAAGGAGACACTGAAGCTTTCTTT. This translates into CASSQTAGPREGDTEAFF.

The chain employs TRBV29-1 and TRBJ2-2; 9 bases are a match to TRBD2. The CDR3 runs 13 residues. Looked up from germline, CDR1 is SQVTM and CDR2 is ANQGSEA. The ends lost 4 bases at V and 7 bases at J; junction bases unmatched: 4. In DNA, the CDR3 is TGCAGCGTTGTGCGGGGGGGCAACGGGGAGCTGTTTTTT. This translates into CSVVRGGNGELFF.

The gene calls are TRBV10-1 and TRBJ1-5; weak D call: TRBD1 (6 bases). This CDR3 has 16 residues. V gave up 3 bases and J gave up 4 bases, with 16 bases separating them. Per germline, CDR1 WNHNN and CDR2 SYGVQD (reference sequence). The CDR3, as DNA: TGCGCCAGCAGTGATCATCGGGACACATTAAATCAGCCCCAGCATTTT. Its translation is CASSDHRDTLNQPQHF.

The chain is built from TRBV4-2 and TRBJ1-1; D is unclear. CDR1 is LGHNA, CDR2 YNFKEQ, per germline. Deletions cut 4 bases from V and 6 bases from J, with 15 bases between. The CDR3 length is 14 residues. CDR3 sequence: CASSPPSSVSEAFF. Here the CDR3 DNA reads TGTGCCAGCAGCCCCCCGTCCTCCGTCTCTGAAGCTTTCTTT.

The rearrangement links TRBV5-1 to TRBJ2-1, with 14 bases that match TRBD2. The CDR3 loop spans 17 amino acids. Per germline, CDR1 SGHRS and CDR2 YFSETQ. Germline trimming cut 4 bases from V and 2 bases from J; bases unmatched to any gene: 5. The CDR3 nucleotides read TGCGCCAGCAGCGGGGGACTAGCGGGGGCCCCCTACAATGAGCAGTTCTTC. Translating gives CASSGGLAGAPYNEQFF.

This chain connects TRBV5-4 to TRBJ2-6; D perhaps matches TRBD1 (6 bases). There are 16 residues in the CDR3. Deletions cut 5 bases from V and 0 bases from J, with 12 bases between. Germline lookup yields CDR1 SGHNT and CDR2 YYREEE (reference sequence). The DNA of the CDR3 is TGTGCCAGCAGTCCAGGACAGAGCTCTGGGGCCAACGTCCTGACTTTC. This encodes CASSPGQSSGANVLTF. Complete variable domain (other parts from reference TRBV5-4 and TRBJ2-6): ETGVTQSPTHLIKTRGQQVTLRCSSQSGHNTVSWYQQALGQGPQFIFQYYREEENGRGNFPPRFSGLQFPNYSSELNVNALELDDSALYLCASSPGQSSGANVLTFGAGSRLTVL.

The CDR3 spells CASSFDVSGANVLTF. The CDR3 DNA follows: TGTGCCAGCAGCTTTGATGTCTCTGGGGCCAACGTCCTGACTTTC. This chain joins TRBV5-4 and TRBJ2-6; D ambiguous. This CDR3 contains 15 residues. The germline V gene has CDR1 SGHNT and CDR2 YYREEE (reference sequence). Trimming took off 2 bases at V and 0 bases at J, with 6 bases between the two ends.

This sequence joins TRBV11-2 and TRBJ2-2, with D possibly being TRBD2 (6 bases). Trimming took off 5 bases at V and 4 bases at J, with 14 bases between the two ends. The germline gives CDR1 SGHAT, CDR2 FQNNGV. CDR3 length: 15 residues. The CDR3, as DNA: TGTGCCAGCAGCCACGGGAGCAAATTCACCGGGGAGCTGTTTTTT. Protein sequence: CASSHGSKFTGELFF.

The chain links TRBV27 to TRBJ2-3; D not resolved. Germline CDR1 reads MNHEY; CDR2 reads SMNVEV (reference sequence). This CDR3 has 12 amino acids. V was cut by 6 bases and J by 2 bases, with 6 bases left in between. The CDR3 nucleotides read TGTGCCAGCAGGACTTTCACAGATACGCAGTATTTT. Its translation: CASRTFTDTQYF.

The V call is TRBV4-3, the J call TRBJ2-2; 7 bases line up with TRBD2. Germline loops: CDR1 LGHNA, CDR2 YSLEER. The V segment lost 0 bases and the J segment 7 bases; nucleotides outside the gene matches: 5. CDR3 length: 15 amino acids. The CDR3 nucleotides are TGCGCCAGCAGCCAAGACACTGGGGGGGGCGGGGAGCTGTTTTTT. Amino acid sequence: CASSQDTGGGGELFF.

The CDR3, as DNA: TGTGCCAGCAGCCCTATAAGTCCGGGGGTGGACTCTGGAAACACCATATATTTT. Its protein is CASSPISPGVDSGNTIYF. The chain links TRBV11-2 to TRBJ1-3; TRBD1 is a possible D gene (5 bases). Between the trimmed V and J ends, which lost 5 bases and 0 bases, there was a span of 20 bases. The CDR3 consists of 18 residues. Germline V gene sequence: CDR1 SGHAT, CDR2 FQNNGV.